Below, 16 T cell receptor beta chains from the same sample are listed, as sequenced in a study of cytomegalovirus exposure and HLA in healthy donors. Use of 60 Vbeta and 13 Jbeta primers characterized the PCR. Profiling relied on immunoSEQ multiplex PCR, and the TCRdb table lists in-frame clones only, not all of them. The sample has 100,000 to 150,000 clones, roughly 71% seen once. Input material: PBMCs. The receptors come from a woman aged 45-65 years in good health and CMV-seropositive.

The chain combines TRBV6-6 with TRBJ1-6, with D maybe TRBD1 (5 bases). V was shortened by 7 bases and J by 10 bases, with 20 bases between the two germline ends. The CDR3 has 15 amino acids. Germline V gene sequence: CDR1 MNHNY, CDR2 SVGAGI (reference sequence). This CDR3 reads CASTHGRGWGSPLHF. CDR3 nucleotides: TGTGCCAGCACCCATGGACGAGGTTGGGGCTCACCCCTCCACTTT.

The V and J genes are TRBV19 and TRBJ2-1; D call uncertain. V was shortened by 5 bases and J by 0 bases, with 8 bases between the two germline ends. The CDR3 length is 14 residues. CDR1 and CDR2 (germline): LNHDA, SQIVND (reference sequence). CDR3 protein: CASSRRSSYNEQFF. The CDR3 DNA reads TGTGCCAGTAGTCGACGGAGCTCCTACAATGAGCAGTTCTTC.

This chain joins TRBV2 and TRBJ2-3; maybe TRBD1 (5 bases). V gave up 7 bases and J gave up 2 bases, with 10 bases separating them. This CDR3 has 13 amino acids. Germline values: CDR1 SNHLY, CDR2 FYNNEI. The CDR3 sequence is CASTQGHTDTQYF. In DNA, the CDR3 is TGTGCCAGCACCCAGGGTCACACAGATACGCAGTATTTT.

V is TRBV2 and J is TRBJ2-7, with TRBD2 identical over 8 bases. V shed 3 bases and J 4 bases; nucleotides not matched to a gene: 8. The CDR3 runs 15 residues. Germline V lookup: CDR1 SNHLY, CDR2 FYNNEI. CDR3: CASSEDRSGEYEQYF. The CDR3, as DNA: TGTGCCAGCAGTGAGGACCGTAGCGGGGAGTACGAGCAGTACTTC.

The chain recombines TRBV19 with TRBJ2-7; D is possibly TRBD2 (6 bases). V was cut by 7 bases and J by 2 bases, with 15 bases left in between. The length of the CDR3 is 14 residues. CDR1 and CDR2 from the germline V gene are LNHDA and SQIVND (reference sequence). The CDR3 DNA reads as TGTGCCAGTACCGGGAGTCACGGTGCCTACGAGCAGTACTTC. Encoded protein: CASTGSHGAYEQYF.

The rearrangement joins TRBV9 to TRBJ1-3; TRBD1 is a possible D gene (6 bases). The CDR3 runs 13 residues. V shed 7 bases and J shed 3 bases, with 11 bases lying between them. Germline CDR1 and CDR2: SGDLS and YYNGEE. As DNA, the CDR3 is TGTGCCAGCCAAACAGGGATTGGAAACACCATATATTTT. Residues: CASQTGIGNTIYF.

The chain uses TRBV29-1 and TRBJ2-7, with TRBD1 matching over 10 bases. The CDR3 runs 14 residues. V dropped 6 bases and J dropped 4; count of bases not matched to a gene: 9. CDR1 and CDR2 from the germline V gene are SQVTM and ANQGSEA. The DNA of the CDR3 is TGCAGCGTCGACGCCGGGACAGGGGTTTACGAGCAGTACTTC. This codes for CSVDAGTGVYEQYF.

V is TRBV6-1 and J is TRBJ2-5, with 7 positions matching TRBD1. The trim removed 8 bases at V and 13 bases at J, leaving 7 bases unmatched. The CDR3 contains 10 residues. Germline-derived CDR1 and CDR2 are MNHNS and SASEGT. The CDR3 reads CASRRGQPYF. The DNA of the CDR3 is TGTGCCAGCCGTCGGGGACAGCCGTACTTC.

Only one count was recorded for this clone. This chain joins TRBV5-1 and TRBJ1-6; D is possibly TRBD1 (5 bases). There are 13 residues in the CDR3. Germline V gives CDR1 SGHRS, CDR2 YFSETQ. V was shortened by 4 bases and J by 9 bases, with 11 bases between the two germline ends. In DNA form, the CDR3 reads TGCGCCAGCAGCCAGGAGACAGTTTCACCCCTCCACTTT. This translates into CASSQETVSPLHF.

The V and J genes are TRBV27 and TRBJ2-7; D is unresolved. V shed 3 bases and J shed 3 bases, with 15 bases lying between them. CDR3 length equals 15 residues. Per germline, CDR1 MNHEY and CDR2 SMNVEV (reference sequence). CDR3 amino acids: CASSFSRSPIYEQYF. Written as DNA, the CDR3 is TGTGCCAGCAGTTTTTCCAGGTCTCCAATCTACGAGCAGTACTTC.

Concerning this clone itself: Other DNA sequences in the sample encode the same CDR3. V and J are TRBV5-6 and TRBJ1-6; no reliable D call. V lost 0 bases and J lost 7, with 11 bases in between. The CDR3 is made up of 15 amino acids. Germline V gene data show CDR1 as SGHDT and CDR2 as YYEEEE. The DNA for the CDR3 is TGTGCCAGCAGCTTGGAGCGGAGAACCAATTCACCCCTCCACTTT. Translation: CASSLERRTNSPLHF.

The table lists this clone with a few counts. The DNA of the CDR3 is TGTGCCAGCAGCACTAGACAGGGGGCGAGAGACACTGAAGCTTTCTTT. This translates into CASSTRQGARDTEAFF. This chain links TRBV11-3 with TRBJ1-1, with TRBD1 matching 10 bases. CDR1 SGHNT and CDR2 YENEEA come from the germline V gene. With V trimmed by 5 bases and J by 3 bases, 9 bases remained unmatched. This CDR3 spans 16 amino acids.

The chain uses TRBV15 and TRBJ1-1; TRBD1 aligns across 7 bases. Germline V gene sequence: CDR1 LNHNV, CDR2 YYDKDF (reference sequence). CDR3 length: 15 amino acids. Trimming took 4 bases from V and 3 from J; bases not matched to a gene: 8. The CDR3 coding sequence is TGTGCCACCAGCAAGACAGGGCGGGCGGACACTGAAGCTTTCTTT. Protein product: CATSKTGRADTEAFF.

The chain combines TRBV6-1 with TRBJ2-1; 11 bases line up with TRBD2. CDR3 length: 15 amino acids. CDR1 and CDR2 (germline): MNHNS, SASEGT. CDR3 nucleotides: TGTGCAGCTAGTCTTCGACTAGCGGGAAACAATGAGCAGTTCTTC. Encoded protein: CAASLRLAGNNEQFF.

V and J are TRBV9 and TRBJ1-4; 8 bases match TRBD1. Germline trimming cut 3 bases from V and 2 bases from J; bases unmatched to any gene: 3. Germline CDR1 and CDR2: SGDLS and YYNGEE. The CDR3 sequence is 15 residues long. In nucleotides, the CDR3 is TGTGCCAGCAGCGCGCGACAGGGGACTAATGAAAAACTGTTTTTT. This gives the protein CASSARQGTNEKLFF. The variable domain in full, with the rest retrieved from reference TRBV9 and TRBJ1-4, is DSGVTQTPKHLITATGQRVTLRCSPRSGDLSVYWYQQSLDQGLQFLIQYYNGEERAKGNILERFSAQQFPDLHSELNLSSLELGDSALYFCASSARQGTNEKLFFGSGTQLSVL.

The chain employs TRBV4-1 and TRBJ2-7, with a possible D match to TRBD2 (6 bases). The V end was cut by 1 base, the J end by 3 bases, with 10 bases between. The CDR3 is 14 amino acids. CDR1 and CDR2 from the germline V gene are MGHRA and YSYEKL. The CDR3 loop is CASSQAGGLYEQYF. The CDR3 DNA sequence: TGCGCCAGCAGCCAAGCTGGGGGACTCTACGAGCAGTACTTC.